These T cell receptor beta chains were read from a single sample in a study of human T cells and chemical hapten exposure. TCRdb called the RACE reads again in MiXCR, with one record for every CDR3 protein. The repertoire holds some 380,000 distinct CDR3 sequences, with more than 4.5% as singletons. The material sequenced was whole blood, taken in connection with sensitization to the hapten diphenylcyclopropenone (DPC). The receptors shown here come from a woman between 45 and 65 years old with alopecia areata. Some clones in this sample may be carry-over from other donors' samples. Each CDR3 is given with its conserved first and last residue. D genes are given only for firm matches. A clone size is listed for some rows: how often the clone was seen (once, few, many), or a class if it is expanded.

D gene	V gene	clone size	J gene	CDR3 DNA	CDR3 protein
.	TRBV30	many	TRBJ2-1	TGTGCCTGGACTGATGAAGCGCTTCCAAACAATGAGCAGTTCTTC	CAWTDEALPNNEQFF
.	TRBV4-2	many	TRBJ1-5	TGTGCCAGCAGCCAAGATAGGAATGGCAATCAGCCCCAGCATTTT	CASSQDRNGNQPQHF
.	TRBV28	many	TRBJ2-7	TGTGCCAGCAGTGCCCTAGCGAGCTCCTACGAGCAGTACTTC	CASSALASSYEQYF
TRBD1	TRBV30	few	TRBJ1-5	TGTGCCTGGAACAGGGGCCCAAATCAGCCCCAGCATTTT	CAWNRGPNQPQHF
TRBD2	TRBV5-1	.	TRBJ2-1	TGCGCCAGCAGCACGACTAGCGGGGGAGGCAATGAGCAGTTCTTC	CASSTTSGGGNEQFF
TRBD2	TRBV6-1	few	TRBJ2-7	TGTGCCAGCAGTGGGCGACTAGCCCTTGGCGAGCAGTACTTC	CASSGRLALGEQYF
.	TRBV5-5	few	TRBJ1-4	TGTGCCAGCAGCCTTACGGGGTCACTGTTTTTT	CASSLTGSLFF
TRBD2	TRBV10-3	few	TRBJ2-3	TGTGCCATCAGTGACGGGGGGGGCCACACAGATACGCAGTATTTT	CAISDGGGHTDTQYF
TRBD1	TRBV27	many	TRBJ1-4	TGTGCCAGCAGTCCAGTCCCTTCCGGACAGGGGGCGCGAGGCAGTGAAAAACTGTTTTTT	CASSPVPSGQGARGSEKLFF
TRBD2	TRBV4-2	.	TRBJ2-5	TGTGCCAGCAGCTCTCCGACTAGCGGGGGACGGGAGACCCAGTACTTC	CASSSPTSGGRETQYF
.	TRBV15	.	TRBJ2-3	TGTGCCACCAGCAGGGACCAGAGTAGCGAATTTGGCGCAGATACGCAGTATTTT	CATSRDQSSEFGADTQYF
.	TRBV5-5	.	TRBJ2-1	TGTGCCAGCAGGATCCTCAAGGGGGATGAGCAGTTCTTC	CASRILKGDEQFF
.	TRBV27	many	TRBJ2-7	TGTGCCAGCAGTTACCCTGCGGGGCGGGAGCAGTACTTC	CASSYPAGREQYF
.	TRBV12-3/TRBV12-4	many	TRBJ2-2	TGTGCCACCCAGGGTCTCGGGGAGCTGTTTTTT	CATQGLGELFF
.	TRBV25-1	many	TRBJ1-1	TGTGCCAGCAGGGAGGGGCGCACTGAAGCTTTCTTT	CASREGRTEAFF
.	TRBV7-2	many	TRBJ1-4	TGTGCCAGCAGCCTGGGCTTAGATGGTGAAAAACTGTTTTTT	CASSLGLDGEKLFF
.	TRBV4-2	many	TRBJ2-1	TGTGCCAGCAGCCCAGTGACCCCTAGTCCCTCCTACAATGAGCAGTTCTTC	CASSPVTPSPSYNEQFF
.	TRBV7-2	.	TRBJ1-5	TGTGCCAGCGGCAAAAACAGGGACCAGCCCCAGCATTTT	CASGKNRDQPQHF
.	TRBV12-3/TRBV12-4	many	TRBJ2-3	TGTGCCAGCAGACGCCGGGACCCCGATACGCAGTATTTT	CASRRRDPDTQYF
.	TRBV28	many	TRBJ1-1	TGTGCCAGCAGCCCCACCAGGGAAGCCGCTGAAGCTTTCTTT	CASSPTREAAEAFF
.	TRBV2	few	TRBJ1-5	TGTGCCAGCAGTGAAGAAACAGCGATAGAGCAGCCCCAGCATTTT	CASSEETAIEQPQHF
TRBD2	TRBV12-3/TRBV12-4	few	TRBJ2-3	TGTGCCAGCAGGTTTAGCGGGGGGGCTTCAGATACGCAGTATTTT	CASRFSGGASDTQYF
TRBD1	TRBV12-3/TRBV12-4	many	TRBJ1-1	TGTGCCAGCAGTCGTACGCTCGGACAGGGAAACACTGAAGCTTTCTTT	CASSRTLGQGNTEAFF
.	TRBV7-9	many	TRBJ1-1	TGTGCCAGCAGCTTACCTCAGACAGAGGTCCTCACTGAAGCTTTCTTT	CASSLPQTEVLTEAFF
TRBD1	TRBV6-1	many	TRBJ2-7	TGTGCCAGCCAGGAGAGACAGGGAAGGTCGGGAGAGCAGTACTTC	CASQERQGRSGEQYF
.	TRBV5-1	many	TRBJ1-2	TGCGCCAGCAGCCACAGGAACTATGGCTACACCTTC	CASSHRNYGYTF
.	TRBV5-1	many	TRBJ2-7	TGCGCCAGCAGCTTGGTCGGGGCCGACTACGAGCAGTACTTC	CASSLVGADYEQYF
.	TRBV4-3	many	TRBJ2-3	TGCGCCAGCAGCCTCCACTACACAGATACGCAGTATTTT	CASSLHYTDTQYF
TRBD2	TRBV7-9	few	TRBJ2-3	TGTGCCAGCAGCCGCGGGACTAGCGGGAGAATTACAGATACGCAGTATTTT	CASSRGTSGRITDTQYF
.	TRBV12-3/TRBV12-4	many	TRBJ2-7	TGTGCCAGCAGTGACAGGTCGACGTACGAGCAGTACTTC	CASSDRSTYEQYF
.	TRBV30	few	TRBJ1-1	TGTGCCTGGAGCGGTCGAGAGGACAGACCGGCTTTCTTT	CAWSGREDRPAFF
.	TRBV29-1	few	TRBJ1-1	TGCAGCGTTGAAGGGGGCATCAATCCCACTGAAGCTTTCTTT	CSVEGGINPTEAFF
.	TRBV6-5	.	TRBJ1-2	TGTGCCAGCAGTTTTGCCTATGAGAATGGCTACACCTTC	CASSFAYENGYTF
.	TRBV6-2/TRBV6-3	many	TRBJ2-6	TGTGCCAGCAGTTACGGCGGCTCTGGGGCCAACGTCCTGACTTTC	CASSYGGSGANVLTF
.	TRBV2	few	TRBJ1-1	TGTGCCAGCAGTGAGACACGCGAAGGGGTAGCTTTCTTT	CASSETREGVAFF
.	TRBV10-3	many	TRBJ2-7	TGTGCCATCAGTGGAAGCGTGGGTGGGTCCGAGCAGTACTTC	CAISGSVGGSEQYF
TRBD2	TRBV7-6	.	TRBJ2-3	TGTGCCAGCAGCTTATTGCGGGGGACCAGCACAGATACGCAGTATTTT	CASSLLRGTSTDTQYF
TRBD1	TRBV7-2	many	TRBJ1-5	TGTGCCAGCAGCCTAAGGACAGGGGTTGAACAGCCCCAGCATTTT	CASSLRTGVEQPQHF
TRBD1	TRBV19	few	TRBJ2-7	TGTGCCAGTAGCCAGCTCCCAGGACAGGGGGCCGGAGAGCAGTACTTC	CASSQLPGQGAGEQYF
.	TRBV6-6	many	TRBJ2-7	TGTGCCAGCAGTTACTCGGCCCACTACGAGCAGTACTTC	CASSYSAHYEQYF
TRBD2	TRBV28	few	TRBJ2-7	TGTGCCAGCAGTCTCGGCGGGGGAGCCTCCTACGAGCAGTACTTC	CASSLGGGASYEQYF
TRBD2	TRBV5-1	many	TRBJ2-5	TGCGCCAGCAGCCCGAGACTAGCGGGGGGCCCGTACCAAGAGACCCAGTACTTC	CASSPRLAGGPYQETQYF
TRBD2	TRBV29-1	many	TRBJ2-3	TGCAGCGTTGAAGGGACTAGCGGTTTTACAGATACGCAGTATTTT	CSVEGTSGFTDTQYF
.	TRBV20-1	few	TRBJ2-6	TGCAGTGCTAGAGAAGGGGAGCGGGTGACTTTC	CSAREGERVTF
.	TRBV12-3/TRBV12-4	many	TRBJ2-1	TGTGCCAGCATTGAGGGGGGGCGCGGTAATGAGCAGTTCTTC	CASIEGGRGNEQFF
TRBD2	TRBV24-1	many	TRBJ2-1	TGTGCCACCAGTGATCCCACTCCCGGGACTAGCGGGAGCAATGAGCAGTTCTTC	CATSDPTPGTSGSNEQFF
.	TRBV29-1	many	TRBJ2-3	TGCAGCGTTAGCCGGGGCCGGGGAGATACGCAGTATTTT	CSVSRGRGDTQYF
.	TRBV4-1	.	TRBJ1-5	TGCGCCAGCAGCCAAGTAGAGGGGGAGGGCAAACAGCCCCAGCATTTT	CASSQVEGEGKQPQHF
.	TRBV12-3/TRBV12-4	many	TRBJ1-4	TGTGCCAGCAGTTTGATGGGGCCTAATGAAAAACTGTTTTTT	CASSLMGPNEKLFF
TRBD2	TRBV4-2	many	TRBJ2-7	TGTGCCAGCAGCCAAACCTCTAGGACTAGCGGGGGGGTGGCCGAGCAGTACTTC	CASSQTSRTSGGVAEQYF